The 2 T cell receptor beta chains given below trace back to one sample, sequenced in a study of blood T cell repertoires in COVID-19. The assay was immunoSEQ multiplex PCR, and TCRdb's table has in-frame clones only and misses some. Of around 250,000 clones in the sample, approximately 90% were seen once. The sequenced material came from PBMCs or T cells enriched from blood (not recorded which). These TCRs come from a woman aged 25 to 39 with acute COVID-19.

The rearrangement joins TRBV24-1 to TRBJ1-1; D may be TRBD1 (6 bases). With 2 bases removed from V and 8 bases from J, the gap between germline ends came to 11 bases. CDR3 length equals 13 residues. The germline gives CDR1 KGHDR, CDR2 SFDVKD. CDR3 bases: TGTGCCACCAGTGATTCCCGGGACAAAGAAGCTTTCTTT. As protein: CATSDSRDKEAFF.

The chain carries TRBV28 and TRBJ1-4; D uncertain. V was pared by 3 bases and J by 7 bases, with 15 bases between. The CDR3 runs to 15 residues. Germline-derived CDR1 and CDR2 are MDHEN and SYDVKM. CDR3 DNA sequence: TGTGCCAGCAGTTTTTCTCGCCAGGCGGGTGAAAAACTGTTTTTT. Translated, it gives CASSFSRQAGEKLFF.